The clone carrying this TCR beta chain came up many times. Its antigen is as yet unknown. The source of the sample is a study of T cell repertoires in cytomegalovirus infection. The overall study: Selected CMV epitopes included recently identified HLA-C-restricted ones as well as well-studied HLA-B-restricted ones. TCR beta signatures that were public indicated CMV infection and matching HLA type. General study results and limits: HLA-C-restricted TCR beta clonotypes specific for CMV led the ex vivo response. Cumulative frequency of public TCR beta families picked out carriers of CMV plus the relevant HLA.

TCRdb fed the reads into MiXCR, producing one record per CDR3 protein. The sample yields about 700,000 distinct CDR3 sequences, around 32% seen once. The TCR was taken from a human donor in good health (CMV status not recorded). Some clones in this sample may be carry-over from other donors' samples. The sample here was cultured PBMCs, taken from culture after CMV antigen stimulation.

CDR3 protein: CASSPAGTSGRRRQYF. The CDR3 DNA sequence: TGTGCCAGCAGCCCCGCCGGGACTAGCGGGAGGAGGAGGCAGTACTTC. The chain combines TRBV6-2 or TRBV6-3 with TRBJ2-7; 15 bases align to TRBD2. Germline CDR1 reads MNHEY; CDR2 reads SVGEGT. CDR3 size: 16 residues. Trimming took 6 bases from V and 9 from J; bases not matched to a gene: 12.